The table lists the clone carrying this T cell receptor (beta chain) with many counts. Antigen specificity is unknown. In the library, individual cDNA molecules carried attached unique molecular identifiers. TCRdb reprocessed the 5' RACE reads via MiXCR and lists one record per CDR3 protein. The sample yields 75,000 to 90,000 distinct CDR3 sequences, more than 9% seen once. Germline values: CDR1 SGHDN, CDR2 FVKESK. The CDR3 spans 12 residues. V was cut by 3 bases and J by 10 bases, with 13 bases left in between. This record belongs to a study of early T cells in non-severe SARS-CoV-2 infection. Whole-study findings and limits: Database matching using VDJdb favored anti-spike CD8 responses, with private and CD4 specificities left missing.

The clonotype originates from an adult who was a healthcare worker with PCR-confirmed SARS-CoV-2 infection or an uninfected control (not recorded which). This sample comprised whole blood, obtained at baseline. This chain connects TRBV14 to TRBJ2-7; TRBD1 is a possible D gene (5 bases). This chain's CDR3 is CASSHGQGGQYF. In DNA, the CDR3 is TGTGCCAGCAGCCACGGCCAGGGCGGCCAGTACTTC.